This T cell receptor (beta chain) was sequenced during a study of blood T cell repertoires in COVID-19. Study information: In each case, the material was cDNA or gDNA derived from T cells, B-cell-depleted T cells, or PBMCs.

The table came from immunoSEQ multiplex PCR; TCRdb's copy has only in-frame clones and leaves some out. The sample includes 75,000 to 95,000 clones, roughly 85% seen only once; the top ten take around 18%. The CDR3 extends over 15 amino acids. The V end was cut by 0 bases, the J end by 6 bases, with 12 bases between. Per the germline V gene, CDR1 is MNHNY and CDR2 is SVGAGI (reference sequence). V is TRBV6-6 and J is TRBJ1-5; maybe TRBD1 (6 bases). Sequenced input: peripheral blood. This receptor was taken from an older woman with COVID-19, enrolled during active disease. The DNA of the CDR3 is TGTGCCAGCAGTTACTCCGCGGGGGCGACTCAGCCCCAGCATTTT. It translates to CASSYSAGATQPQHF.